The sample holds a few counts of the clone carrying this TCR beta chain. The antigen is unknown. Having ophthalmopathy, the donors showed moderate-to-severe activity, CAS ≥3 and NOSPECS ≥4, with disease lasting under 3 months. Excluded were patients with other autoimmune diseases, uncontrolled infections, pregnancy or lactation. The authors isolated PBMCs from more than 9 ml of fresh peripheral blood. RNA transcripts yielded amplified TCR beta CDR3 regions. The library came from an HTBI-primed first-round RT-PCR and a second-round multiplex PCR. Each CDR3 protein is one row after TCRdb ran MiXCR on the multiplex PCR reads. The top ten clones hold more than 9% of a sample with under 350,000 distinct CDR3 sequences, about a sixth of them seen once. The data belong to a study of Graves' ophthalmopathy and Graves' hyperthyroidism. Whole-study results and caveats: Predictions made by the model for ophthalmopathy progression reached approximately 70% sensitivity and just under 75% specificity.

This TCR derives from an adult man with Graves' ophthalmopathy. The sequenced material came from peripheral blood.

The CDR3 DNA reads as TGTGCCAGCTCAGGTAGTCGGCGGGGTTTTACTGGCACTGAAGCTTTCTTT. Protein: CASSGSRRGFTGTEAFF. The V and J genes are TRBV18 and TRBJ1-1; no reliable D call. Trimming left V 5 bases short and J 4 bases short, with 23 bases between. The CDR3 totals 17 residues. Germline lookup yields CDR1 KGHSH and CDR2 LQKENI.